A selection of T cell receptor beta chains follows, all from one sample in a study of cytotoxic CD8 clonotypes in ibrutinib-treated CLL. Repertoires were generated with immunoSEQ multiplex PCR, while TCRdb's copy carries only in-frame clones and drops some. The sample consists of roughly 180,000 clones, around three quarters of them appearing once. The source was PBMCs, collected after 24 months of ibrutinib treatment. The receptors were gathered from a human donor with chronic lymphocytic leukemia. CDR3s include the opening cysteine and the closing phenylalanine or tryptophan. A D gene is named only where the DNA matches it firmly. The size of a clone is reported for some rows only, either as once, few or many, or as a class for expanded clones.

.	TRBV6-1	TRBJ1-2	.	CASNEDGGLYGYTF	TGTGCCAGCAACGAAGACGGGGGGCTCTATGGCTACACCTTC
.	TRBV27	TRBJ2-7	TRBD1	CASSPGQGTYEQYF	TGTGCCAGCAGCCCGGGACAGGGAACGTACGAGCAGTACTTC
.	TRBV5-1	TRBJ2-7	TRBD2	CASSPGTSSHEQYF	TGCGCCAGCAGCCCGGGGACTAGCTCCCACGAGCAGTACTTC
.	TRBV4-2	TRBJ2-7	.	CASSPQTEEGSFYEQYF	TGTGCCAGCAGCCCTCAAACAGAGGAAGGCTCTTTCTACGAGCAGTACTTC
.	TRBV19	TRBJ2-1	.	CASSIGTDNEQFF	TGTGCCAGTAGTATAGGGACAGACAATGAGCAGTTCTTC
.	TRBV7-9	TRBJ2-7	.	CASSLRGSYEQYF	TGTGCCAGCAGCTTGAGGGGATCCTACGAGCAGTACTTC
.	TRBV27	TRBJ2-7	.	CASSLSSPHYEQYF	TGTGCCAGCAGTTTATCCTCTCCCCACTACGAGCAGTACTTC
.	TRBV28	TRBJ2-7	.	CASSAYTSSYEQYF	TGTGCCAGCAGTGCCTATACTAGCTCCTACGAGCAGTACTTC
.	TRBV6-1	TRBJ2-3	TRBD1	CASSGTVTDTQYF	TGTGCCTCCTCCGGGACAGTCACAGATACGCAGTATTTT
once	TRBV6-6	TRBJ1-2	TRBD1	CASRRQGGYGYTF	TGTGCCAGCAGACGACAGGGAGGTTATGGCTACACCTTC
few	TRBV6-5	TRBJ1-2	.	CASRTRGNYGYTF	TGTGCCAGCAGGACGAGGGGGAACTATGGCTACACCTTC
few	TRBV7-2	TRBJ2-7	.	CASSQRTTSYEQYF	TGTGCCAGCAGCCAGCGGACGACCTCCTACGAGCAGTACTTC
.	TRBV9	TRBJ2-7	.	CASSVRPGSIYEQYF	TGTGCCAGCAGCGTACGGCCCGGGAGTATCTACGAGCAGTACTTC
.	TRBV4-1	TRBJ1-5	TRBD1	CASSQSPIRQGNQPQHF	TGCGCCAGCAGCCAATCCCCCATTCGACAGGGTAATCAGCCCCAGCATTTT
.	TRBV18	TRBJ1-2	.	CASSPGREYGYTF	TGTGCCAGCTCACCAGGGAGAGAGTATGGCTACACCTTC
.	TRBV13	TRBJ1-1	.	CASSLESGVNTEAFF	TGTGCCAGCAGCTTAGAATCAGGGGTAAACACTGAAGCTTTCTTT
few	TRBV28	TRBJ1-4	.	CASRDSEKLFF	TGTGCCAGCAGGGACAGTGAAAAACTGTTTTTT
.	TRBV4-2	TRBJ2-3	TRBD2	CASSQDPSGTTDTQYF	TGTGCCAGCAGCCAAGATCCTAGCGGGACCACAGATACGCAGTATTTT
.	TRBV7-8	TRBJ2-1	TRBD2	CASSLAAVAGVFYNEQFF	TGTGCCAGCAGCTTAGCGGCAGTTGCGGGAGTTTTCTACAATGAGCAGTTCTTC
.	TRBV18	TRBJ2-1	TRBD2	CASSPTTGLAGVYNEQFF	TGTGCCAGCTCACCGACCACGGGACTAGCGGGAGTCTACAATGAGCAGTTCTTC
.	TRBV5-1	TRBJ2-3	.	CASSLSDRSTDTQYF	TGCGCCAGCAGCTTGTCCGACCGAAGCACAGATACGCAGTATTTT
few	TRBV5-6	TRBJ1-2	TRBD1	CASSPGTGADYGYTF	TGTGCCAGCAGCCCCGGGACAGGAGCAGACTATGGCTACACCTTC
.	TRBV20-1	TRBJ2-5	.	CSARETGVQYF	TGCAGTGCTAGAGAGACGGGAGTTCAGTACTTC
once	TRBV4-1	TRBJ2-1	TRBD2	CASSQASVGRGIYNEQFF	TGCGCCAGCAGCCAAGCCTCCGTCGGGCGGGGGATCTACAATGAGCAGTTCTTC
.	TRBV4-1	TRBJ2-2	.	CASSQVGELFF	TGCGCCAGCAGCCAAGTAGGGGAGCTGTTTTTT